This TCR beta chain is from a study of T cells in narcolepsy. Study-level information: Enrolled donors included narcolepsy type 1 or type 2 patients and healthy controls. Study conclusions and caveats: Autoreactive HCRT-specific and TRIB2-specific clonotypes were marked in same-patient CSF-versus-blood CD4+ comparisons. Blood of same and different patients, but not healthy controls, reportedly held recurring autoreactive clonotypes.

The CDR3 length is 14 residues. Germline CDR1 and CDR2: SEHNR and FQNEAQ (reference sequence). The ends were cut back, 1 base at V and 4 bases at J, with 8 bases in the middle. Sequenced by immunoSEQ multiplex PCR; TCRdb stores in-frame clones only, minus some. The sample holds 15,000 to 20,000 clones, 85% to 90% seen once. Details on this clone: Its antigen is still unknown.

What was sequenced was memory (CD45RA-) CD4+ T cells from blood. This receptor was obtained from a human donor in good health. The chain links TRBV7-9 to TRBJ2-1, with D perhaps TRBD2 (5 bases). The chain's CDR3 is CASSLGPGYNEQFF. The CDR3 DNA is TGTGCCAGCAGCTTAGGTCCGGGGTACAATGAGCAGTTCTTC.